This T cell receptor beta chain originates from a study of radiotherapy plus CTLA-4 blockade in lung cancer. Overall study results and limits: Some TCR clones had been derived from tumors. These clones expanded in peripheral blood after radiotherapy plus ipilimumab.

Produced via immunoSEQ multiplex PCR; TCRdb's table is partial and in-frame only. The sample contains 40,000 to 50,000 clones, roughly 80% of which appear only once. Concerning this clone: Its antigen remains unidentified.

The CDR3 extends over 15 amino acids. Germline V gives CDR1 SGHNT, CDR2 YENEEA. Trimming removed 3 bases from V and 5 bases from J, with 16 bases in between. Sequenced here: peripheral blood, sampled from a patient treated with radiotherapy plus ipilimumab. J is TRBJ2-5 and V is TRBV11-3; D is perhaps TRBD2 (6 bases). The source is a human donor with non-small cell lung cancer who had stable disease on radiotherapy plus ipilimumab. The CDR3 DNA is TGTGCCAGCAGCTTGGAGGGGAAACTTCGGGAGACCCAGTACTTC. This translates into CASSLEGKLRETQYF.